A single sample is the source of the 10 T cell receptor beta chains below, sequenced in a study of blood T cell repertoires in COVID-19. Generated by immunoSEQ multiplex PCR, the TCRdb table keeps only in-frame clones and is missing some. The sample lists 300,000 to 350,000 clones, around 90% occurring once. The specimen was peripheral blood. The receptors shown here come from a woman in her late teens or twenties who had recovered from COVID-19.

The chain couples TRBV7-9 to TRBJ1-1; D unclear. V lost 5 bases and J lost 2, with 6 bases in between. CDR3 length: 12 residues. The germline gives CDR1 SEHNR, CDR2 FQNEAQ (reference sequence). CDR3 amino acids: CASSPINTEAFF. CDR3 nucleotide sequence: TGTGCCAGCAGCCCTATAAACACTGAAGCTTTCTTT. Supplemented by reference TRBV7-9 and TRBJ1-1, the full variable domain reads DTGVSQNPRHKITKRGQNVTFRCDPISEHNRLYWYRQTLGQGPEFLTYFQNEAQLEKSRLLSDRFSAERPKGSFSTLEIQRTEQGDSAMYLCASSPINTEAFFGQGTRLTVV.

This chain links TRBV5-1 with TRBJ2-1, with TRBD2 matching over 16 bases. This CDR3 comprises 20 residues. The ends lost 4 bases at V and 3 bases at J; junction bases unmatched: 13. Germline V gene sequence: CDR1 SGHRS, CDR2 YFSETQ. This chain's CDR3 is CASSPEGTSGRDPHYNEQFF. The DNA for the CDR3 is TGCGCCAGCAGCCCCGAGGGGACTAGCGGGAGGGACCCTCACTACAATGAGCAGTTCTTC.

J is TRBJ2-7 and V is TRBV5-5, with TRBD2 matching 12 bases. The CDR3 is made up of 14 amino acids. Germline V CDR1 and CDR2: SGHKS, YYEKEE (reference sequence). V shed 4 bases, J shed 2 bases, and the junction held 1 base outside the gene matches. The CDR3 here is CASSRLAGAYEQYV. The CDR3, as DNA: TGTGCCAGCAGCCGACTAGCGGGAGCCTACGAGCAGTACGTC.

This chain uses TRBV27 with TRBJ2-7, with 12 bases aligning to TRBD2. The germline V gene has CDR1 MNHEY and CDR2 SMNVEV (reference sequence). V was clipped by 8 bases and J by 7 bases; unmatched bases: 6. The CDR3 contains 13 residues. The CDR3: CASGPGLAGEQYV. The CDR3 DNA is TGTGCCAGCGGGCCAGGACTAGCGGGGGAGCAGTACGTC.

The CDR3 region is CASSPLAGVQETQYF. CDR3 nucleotides: TGTGCCAGCAGCCCTCTAGCGGGGGTACAAGAGACCCAGTACTTC. The genes are TRBV7-2 and TRBJ2-5; TRBD2 matches 10 bases. This CDR3 spans 15 amino acids. In germline, CDR1 is SGHTA, CDR2 FQGNSA. After removal of 5 bases from V and 2 bases from J, the junction contained 5 bases not matched to a gene.

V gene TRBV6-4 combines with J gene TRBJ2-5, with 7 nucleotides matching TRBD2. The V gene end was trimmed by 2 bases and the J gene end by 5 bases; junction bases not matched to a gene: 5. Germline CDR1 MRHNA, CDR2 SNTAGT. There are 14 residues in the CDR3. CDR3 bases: TGTGCCAGCAGTGACGGACTAGTCCCCGAGACCCAGTACTTC. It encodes CASSDGLVPETQYF.

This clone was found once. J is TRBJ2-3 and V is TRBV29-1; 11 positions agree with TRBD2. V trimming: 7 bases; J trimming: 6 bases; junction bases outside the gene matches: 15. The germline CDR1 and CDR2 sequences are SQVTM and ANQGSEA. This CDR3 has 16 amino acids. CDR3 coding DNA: TGCAGCGGGGGTCCTGATCTAGCGGGAGGTTCGGATACGCAGTATTTT. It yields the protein CSGGPDLAGGSDTQYF.

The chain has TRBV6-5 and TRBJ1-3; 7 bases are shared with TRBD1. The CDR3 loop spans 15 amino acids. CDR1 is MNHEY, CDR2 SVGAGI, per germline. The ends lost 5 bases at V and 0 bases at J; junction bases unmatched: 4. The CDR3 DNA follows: TGTGCCAGCAGTCGTGGACAGGACTCTGGAAACACCATATATTTT. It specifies CASSRGQDSGNTIYF.

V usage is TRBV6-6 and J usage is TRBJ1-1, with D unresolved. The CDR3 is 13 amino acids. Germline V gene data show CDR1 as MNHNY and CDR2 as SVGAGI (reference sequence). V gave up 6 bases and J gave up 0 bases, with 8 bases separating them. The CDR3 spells CASRRVMNTEAFF. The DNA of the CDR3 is TGTGCCAGCAGGAGGGTCATGAACACTGAAGCTTTCTTT.

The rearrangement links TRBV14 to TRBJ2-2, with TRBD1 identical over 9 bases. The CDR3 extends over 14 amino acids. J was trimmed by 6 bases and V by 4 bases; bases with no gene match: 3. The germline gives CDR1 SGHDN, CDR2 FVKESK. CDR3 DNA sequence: TGTGCCAGCAGCCGGGACAGGGTGTCCGGGGAGCTGTTTTTT. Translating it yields CASSRDRVSGELFF.